The rows below give T cell receptor beta chains drawn from one sample of a study of blood T cell repertoires in COVID-19. Measured with immunoSEQ multiplex PCR; TCRdb has only the in-frame clones, and not every one. The table has 61,000 or so clones, 70% to 90% seen once; the top ten hold 18%. The sequenced sample consisted of peripheral blood. These receptors all stem from an elderly woman with active COVID-19. CDR3s include the opening cysteine and the closing phenylalanine or tryptophan. The D gene is left open where the match is weak. Clone size is not always given. Where it is, it says once, few, many or a class for expanded clones.

d_call j_call v_call clone_size cdr3_nt cdr3_aa
TRBD1 TRBJ2-1 TRBV2 - TGTGCCAGCAGGGGGACAGCCTACAATGAGCAGTTCTTC CASRGTAYNEQFF
TRBD2 TRBJ2-7 TRBV11-2 - TGTGCCAGCAGCTTACTAGCGGGGGGGCGAGAGCAGTACTTC CASSLLAGGREQYF
TRBD2 TRBJ2-3 TRBV25-1 - TGTGCCAGCAGAGCGGGGGCCTTCACAGATACGCAGTATTTT CASRAGAFTDTQYF
- TRBJ1-1 TRBV25-1 medium-sized TGTGCCAGCAGTCACCCGGGGGGCGTCACTGAAGCTTTCTTT CASSHPGGVTEAFF
- TRBJ2-7 TRBV6-5 - TGTGCCAGCAGTTACTCTTGGGGGGACGAGCAGTACTTC CASSYSWGDEQYF
- TRBJ2-3 TRBV6-5 - TGTGCCAGCAGCCCAGCAGATACGCAGTATTTT CASSPADTQYF
TRBD2 TRBJ2-1 TRBV4-1 - TGCGCCAGCAGCCAAGACGAGACTAGCTTCTACAATGAGCAGTTCTTC CASSQDETSFYNEQFF
- TRBJ2-7 TRBV10-3 - TGTGCCATCAAGGGACACACCTACGAGCAGTACTTC CAIKGHTYEQYF
- TRBJ1-2 TRBV18 once TGTGCCAGCTCAGATTCACCCGGGGCTCCCCAGGGGGGCTACACCTTC CASSDSPGAPQGGYTF
- TRBJ2-3 TRBV5-1 few TGCGCCAGCAGTTCGAGATACACAGATACGCAGTATTTT CASSSRYTDTQYF
- TRBJ2-5 TRBV5-1 once TGCGCCAGCAGCATTGCCGGGGAGACCCAGTACTTC CASSIAGETQYF
- TRBJ1-6 TRBV5-1 - TGCGCCAGCAGGGTCAACAGAGATGATTCACCCCTCCACTTT CASRVNRDDSPLHF
TRBD2 TRBJ2-1 TRBV29-1 - TGCAGCGTGGGAGAGGCGGGGGGGCTTTTGAGTGAGCAGTTCTTC CSVGEAGGLLSEQFF
- TRBJ2-3 TRBV24-1 - TGTGCCACCAGTGAGGAGGGGAGAGGAGATACGCAGTATTTT CATSEEGRGDTQYF
TRBD1 TRBJ2-2 TRBV18 - TGTGCCAGCTCACTCCTGGACAGGGGAAACACCGGGGAGCTGTTTTTT CASSLLDRGNTGELFF
TRBD2 TRBJ2-1 TRBV11-2 - TGTGCCAGCAGCTCATCTAGCGGGTCCTACAATGAGCAGTTCTTC CASSSSSGSYNEQFF
- TRBJ2-3 TRBV18 once TGTGCCAGCTCACCAGGCTCTTCTAGCACAGATACGCAGTATTTT CASSPGSSSTDTQYF
TRBD1 TRBJ1-2 TRBV19 - TGTGCCAGTAGTACCCTAGGACAGGGCACTGCGGACTATGGCTACACCTTC CASSTLGQGTADYGYTF
- TRBJ2-7 TRBV5-8 - TGTGCCAGCAGCTTGGTCCTGAGCTCCTACGAGCAGTACTTC CASSLVLSSYEQYF
- TRBJ2-1 TRBV11-1 - TGTGCCAGCAGACTTTCGGGACTCTCCTACAATGAGCAGTTCTTC CASRLSGLSYNEQFF
- TRBJ2-7 TRBV28 - TGTGCCAGCAGTTTTCGCCAGGGGCCGAAGTACTTC CASSFRQGPKYF
TRBD2 TRBJ2-3 TRBV24-1 - TGTGCCACCAGTGATTCGGGGGGAAGCACAGATACGCAGTATTTT CATSDSGGSTDTQYF
TRBD2 TRBJ2-7 TRBV28 few TGTGCCAGCAGGGTCCTAGCGGGGGGTCCTATCTACGAGCAGTACTTC CASRVLAGGPIYEQYF
- TRBJ2-1 TRBV6-2/TRBV6-3 - TGTGCCAGCAGTTCACATCTCCGCGGGGGCGTCTACAATGAGCAGTTCTTC CASSSHLRGGVYNEQFF
TRBD1 TRBJ1-4 TRBV4-2 - TGTGCCAGCAGCCAGCGGGACAGGGATGAAAAACTGTTTTTT CASSQRDRDEKLFF
TRBD2 TRBJ2-3 TRBV20-1 - TGCAGTGCTAGTATTAGCGGGGGGGCCCGGGCAGATACGCAGTATTTT CSASISGGARADTQYF
TRBD1 TRBJ2-5 TRBV5-6 - TGTGCCAGCAGCTACTCCGGGACAGGAGAGACCCAGTACTTC CASSYSGTGETQYF
- TRBJ2-1 TRBV15 - TGTGCCACCAGCAGGGGACGGGGGGCCCTCCTCTCCTACAATGAGCAGTTCTTC CATSRGRGALLSYNEQFF
- TRBJ1-1 TRBV5-6 - TGTGCCAGCAGCTCCAGGGATTTTTGGACTGAAGCTTTCTTT CASSSRDFWTEAFF
TRBD2 TRBJ2-1 TRBV7-2 - TGTGCCAGCAGCGAAAGACTAGCGGGGCGAGACGGTGAGCAGTTCTTC CASSERLAGRDGEQFF
TRBD2 TRBJ2-1 TRBV18 - TGTGCCAGCTCACCACCTACTAGCGAAATCAATGAGCAGTTCTTC CASSPPTSEINEQFF
- TRBJ1-2 TRBV9 - TGTGCCAGCAGCGTAGGAGGGTTAACTGGCTACACCTTC CASSVGGLTGYTF
TRBD1 TRBJ1-6 TRBV13 - TGTGCCAGCACCATTCGACAGGGCTATAATTCACCCCTCCACTTT CASTIRQGYNSPLHF
TRBD1 TRBJ1-2 TRBV5-4 once TGTGCCTGCGGAAAGGGGGCATCTAACTATGGCTACACCTTC CACGKGASNYGYTF
- TRBJ2-7 TRBV6-6 few TGTGCCAGCAGTTACTCGAACGGTCCATACGAGCAGTACTTC CASSYSNGPYEQYF
- TRBJ1-5 TRBV7-2 - TGTGCCAGCAGCCCCGGGACACATCGCAATCAGCCCCAGCATTTT CASSPGTHRNQPQHF
- TRBJ2-2 TRBV7-2 medium-sized TGTGCCAGCAGCTTTCAGGGGTCGGACGGGGAGCTGTTTTTT CASSFQGSDGELFF
TRBD1 TRBJ1-2 TRBV19 once TGTGCCAGTAGCCCCGACAGGGTCGGGGACTATGGCTACACCTTC CASSPDRVGDYGYTF
TRBD1 TRBJ2-1 TRBV28 - TGTGCCAGCAGTTTATCCAGGGGGCTTGGTGAGCAGTTCTTC CASSLSRGLGEQFF
- TRBJ2-3 TRBV7-3 - TGTGCCAGCAGCCGAGTGCCCGACAGTAGCACAGATACGCAGTATTTT CASSRVPDSSTDTQYF
TRBD2 TRBJ2-1 TRBV25-1 - TGTGCCAGCAGTGCTTTGGGAGCGGGGGGGCAGTTCTTC CASSALGAGGQFF
- TRBJ2-3 TRBV7-3 - TGTGCCAGCAGCTCTAGCCCAGATACGCAGTATTTT CASSSSPDTQYF
TRBD2 TRBJ2-5 TRBV25-1 - TGTGCCAGCAGTGAATTTAGCGGGGGAGTTAAAGAGACCCAGTACTTC CASSEFSGGVKETQYF
- TRBJ2-2 TRBV7-9 - TGTGCCAGCAGCTTCCCGGCGGTGGGCACCGGGGAGCTGTTTTTT CASSFPAVGTGELFF
TRBD2 TRBJ2-2 TRBV6-2/TRBV6-3 - TGTGCCAGCAGTCGACTAGCGCACGCGAACACCGGGGAGCTGTTTTTT CASSRLAHANTGELFF
- TRBJ2-1 TRBV2 - TGTGCCAGCAGTGATCAGGGCTCCCCCTACAATGAGCAGTTCTTC CASSDQGSPYNEQFF
TRBD1 TRBJ1-6 TRBV5-4 - TGTGCCAGCAGTCCGGGGTTACAGGGGAATAATTCACCCCTCCACTTT CASSPGLQGNNSPLHF
- TRBJ2-3 TRBV28 - TGTGCCAGCAGGACTCGGTCGAACAGGGGCACAGATACGCAGTATTTT CASRTRSNRGTDTQYF
TRBD2 TRBJ2-2 TRBV9 - TGTGCCAGCAGCCTAAGAGGGGCGGGGGGCGACACCGGGGAGCTGTTTTTT CASSLRGAGGDTGELFF
TRBD1 TRBJ2-2 TRBV11-1 - TGTGCCAGCAGCCCGGGACAGGGGATCCCCGGGGAGCTGTTTTTT CASSPGQGIPGELFF
TRBD1 TRBJ2-6 TRBV4-1 - TGCGCCAGCAGCCAAGAGGACAGGGGCTCTGGGGCCAACGTCCTGACTTTC CASSQEDRGSGANVLTF
- TRBJ1-2 TRBV28 - TGTGCCAGCAGTTGGGTCTCGGGGGGCTATGGCTACACCTTC CASSWVSGGYGYTF
TRBD1 TRBJ2-7 TRBV24-1 - TGTGCCACCAGTGATTCCCGGACAGGGGGTTACGAGCAGTACTTC CATSDSRTGGYEQYF
- TRBJ2-3 TRBV24-1 - TGTGCCACCAGTGATCGAATGACAGCCTTGGGTACAGATACGCAGTATTTT CATSDRMTALGTDTQYF
- TRBJ2-1 TRBV19 large TGTGCCAGTAGTATAGATCACGGGTACAATGAGCAGTTCTTC CASSIDHGYNEQFF
TRBD1 TRBJ1-6 TRBV9 - TGTGCCAGCAGCCTAGGGGACAGTTATAATTCACCCCTCCACTTT CASSLGDSYNSPLHF
TRBD2 TRBJ2-7 TRBV12-5 - TGTGCTAGTGGTCTCTCCCTAGCGGAGACCTACGAGCAGTACTTC CASGLSLAETYEQYF
TRBD2 TRBJ2-7 TRBV30 - TGTGCCTGGAGTGCCCCGGGGGGTTTAGGATACGAGCAGTACTTC CAWSAPGGLGYEQYF